A single sample is the source of the 4 T cell receptor beta chains below, sequenced in a study of blood T cell repertoires in COVID-19. This table comes from immunoSEQ multiplex PCR, and its TCRdb copy is limited to in-frame clones, with some not included. Counted here are 200,000 to 250,000 clones, 85% to 90% occurring once; the ten biggest clones make up around 3%. The material sequenced was peripheral blood. These receptor sequences come from a man between 60 and 75 years old with acute or convalescent COVID-19.

This clone was counted once. J is TRBJ1-3 and V is TRBV2; 11 nucleotides align to TRBD1. Germline assignment: CDR1 SNHLY and CDR2 FYNNEI. V lost 7 bases, J lost 4 bases, and 9 bases stayed unmatched. The CDR3 totals 16 residues. The CDR3 DNA follows: TGTGCCAGCATCGAGACCGGGACAGGGGGGGGAAACACCATATATTTT. It is translated as CASIETGTGGGNTIYF. The full variable domain, in which reference TRBV2 and TRBJ1-3 provide the parts outside the CDR3, is EPEVTQTPSHQVTQMGQEVILRCVPISNHLYFYWYRQILGQKVEFLVSFYNNEISEKSEIFDDQFSVERPDGSNFTLKIRSTKLEDSAMYFCASIETGTGGGNTIYFGEGSWLTVV.

The chain has TRBV10-3 and TRBJ2-7; D is perhaps TRBD1 (6 bases). Trimming removed 2 bases at V and 2 bases at J, with 13 bases between. Per the germline V gene, CDR1 is ENHRY and CDR2 is SYGVKD. There are 15 residues in the CDR3. This chain's CDR3 is CAISEPYRDPYEQYF. CDR3 nucleotides: TGTGCCATCAGTGAGCCTTACAGGGACCCCTACGAGCAGTACTTC.

The genes are TRBV6-2 or TRBV6-3 and TRBJ2-1; TRBD2 matches at 15 bases. Germline-derived CDR1 and CDR2 are MNHEY and SVGEGT. This CDR3 has 18 residues. V trimming: 6 bases; J trimming: 4 bases; junction bases outside the gene matches: 10. The CDR3 protein is CASSLTGTSGGIYNEQFF. For the CDR3, the DNA is TGTGCCAGCAGCCTGACCGGGACTAGCGGGGGGATTTACAATGAGCAGTTCTTC.

Remarks on this clone: One end of the junction does not line up with germline, which may come from a read error. The chain employs TRBV28 and TRBJ1-2, with TRBD1 identical over 9 bases. Germline V CDR1 and CDR2: MDHEN, SYDVKM. This CDR3 contains 12 residues. CDR3 sequence: CASSLSGTGRGF. The CDR3 region has the DNA TGTGCCAGCAGTTTAAGCGGGACAGGGCGTGGTTTC.